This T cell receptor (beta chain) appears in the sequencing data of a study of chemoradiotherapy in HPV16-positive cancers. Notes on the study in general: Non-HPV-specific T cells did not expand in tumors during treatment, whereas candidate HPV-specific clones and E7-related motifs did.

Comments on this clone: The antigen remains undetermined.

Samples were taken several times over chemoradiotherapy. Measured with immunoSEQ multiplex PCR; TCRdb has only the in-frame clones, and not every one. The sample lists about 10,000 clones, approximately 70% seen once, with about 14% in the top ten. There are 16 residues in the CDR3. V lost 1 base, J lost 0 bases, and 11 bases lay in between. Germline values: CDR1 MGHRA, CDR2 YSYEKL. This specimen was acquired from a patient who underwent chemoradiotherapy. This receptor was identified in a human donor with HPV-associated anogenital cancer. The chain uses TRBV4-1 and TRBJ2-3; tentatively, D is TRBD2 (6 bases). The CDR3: CASSQVPSVSTDTQYF. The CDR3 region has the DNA TGCGCCAGCAGCCAAGTCCCTAGCGTAAGCACAGATACGCAGTATTTT.